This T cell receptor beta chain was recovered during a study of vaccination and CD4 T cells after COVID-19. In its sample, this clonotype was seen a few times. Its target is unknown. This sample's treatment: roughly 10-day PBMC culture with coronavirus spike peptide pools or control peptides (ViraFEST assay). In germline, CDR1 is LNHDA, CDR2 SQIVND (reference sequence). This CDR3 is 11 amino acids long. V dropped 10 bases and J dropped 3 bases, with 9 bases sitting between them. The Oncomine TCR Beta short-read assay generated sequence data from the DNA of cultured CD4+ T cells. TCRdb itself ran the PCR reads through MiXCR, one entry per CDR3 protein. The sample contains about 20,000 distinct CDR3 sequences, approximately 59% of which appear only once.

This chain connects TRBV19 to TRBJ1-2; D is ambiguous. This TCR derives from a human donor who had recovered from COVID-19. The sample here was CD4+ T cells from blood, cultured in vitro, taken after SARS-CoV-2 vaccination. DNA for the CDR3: TGTGCCACTACAGCGTACTATGGCTACACCTTC. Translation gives CATTAYYGYTF.